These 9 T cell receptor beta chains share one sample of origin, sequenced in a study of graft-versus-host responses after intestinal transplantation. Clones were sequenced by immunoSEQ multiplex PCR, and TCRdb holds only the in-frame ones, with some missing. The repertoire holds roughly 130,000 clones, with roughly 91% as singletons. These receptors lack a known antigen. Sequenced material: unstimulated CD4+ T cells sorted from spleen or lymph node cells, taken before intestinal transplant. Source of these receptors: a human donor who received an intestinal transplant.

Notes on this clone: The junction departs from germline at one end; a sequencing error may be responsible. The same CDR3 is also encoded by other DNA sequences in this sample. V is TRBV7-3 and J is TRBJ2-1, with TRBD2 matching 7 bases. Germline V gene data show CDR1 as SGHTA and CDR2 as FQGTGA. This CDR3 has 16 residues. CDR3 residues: CASSSRAGSSYNEQFF. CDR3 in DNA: TGTGCCAGCAGCTCCCGAGCGGGAAGCTCCTACAATGAACAGTTCTTC.

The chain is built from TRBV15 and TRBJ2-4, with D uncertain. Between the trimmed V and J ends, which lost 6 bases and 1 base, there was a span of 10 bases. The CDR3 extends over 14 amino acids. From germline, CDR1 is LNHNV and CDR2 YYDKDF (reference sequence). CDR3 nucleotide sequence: TGTGCCACCAGTGAAGCCTGGGCCAAAAACATTCAGTACTTC. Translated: CATSEAWAKNIQYF.

The CDR3 spells CASKVRRTNEKLFF. CDR3 nucleotide sequence: TGTGCCAGCAAAGTGAGGAGAACTAATGAAAAACTGTTTTTT. This chain links TRBV2 with TRBJ1-4; D gene ambiguous. CDR1 and CDR2 from the germline V gene are SNHLY and FYNNEI. This CDR3 region has 14 residues. V was trimmed by 7 bases and J by 1 base, leaving 10 bases between them.

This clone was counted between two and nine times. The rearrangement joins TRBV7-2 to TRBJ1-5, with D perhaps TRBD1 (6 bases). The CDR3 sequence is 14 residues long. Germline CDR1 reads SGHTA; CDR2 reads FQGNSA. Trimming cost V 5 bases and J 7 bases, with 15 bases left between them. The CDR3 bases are TGTGCCAGCAGCGAAAACTTGGGGGGCCAGCCCCAGCATTTT. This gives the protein CASSENLGGQPQHF.

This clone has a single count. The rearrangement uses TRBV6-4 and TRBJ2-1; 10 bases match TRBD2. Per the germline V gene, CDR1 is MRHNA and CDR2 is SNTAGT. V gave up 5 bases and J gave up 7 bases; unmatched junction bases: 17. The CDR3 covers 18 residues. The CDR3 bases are TGTGCCAGCAGTCCGTCCGGGAAGCGGGAGGGCCTAGGTAATGAGCAGTTCTTC. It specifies CASSPSGKREGLGNEQFF.

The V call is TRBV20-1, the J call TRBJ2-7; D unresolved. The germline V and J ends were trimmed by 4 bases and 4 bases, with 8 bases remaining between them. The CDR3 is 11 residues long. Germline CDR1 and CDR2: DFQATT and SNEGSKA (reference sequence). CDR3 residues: CSATDRYEQYF. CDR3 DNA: TGCAGTGCTACGGACCGATACGAGCAGTACTTC.

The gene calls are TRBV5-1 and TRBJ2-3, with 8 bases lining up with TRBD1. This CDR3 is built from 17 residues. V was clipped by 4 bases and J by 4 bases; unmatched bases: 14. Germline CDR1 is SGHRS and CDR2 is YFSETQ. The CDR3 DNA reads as TGCGCCAGCAGCCCGGTCAGGGGGCCTGGGGGGTCAGATACGCAGTATTTT. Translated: CASSPVRGPGGSDTQYF.

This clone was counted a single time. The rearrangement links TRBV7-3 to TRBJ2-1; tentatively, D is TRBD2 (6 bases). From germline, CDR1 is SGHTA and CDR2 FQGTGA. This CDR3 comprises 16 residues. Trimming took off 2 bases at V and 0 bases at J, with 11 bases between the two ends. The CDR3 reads CASSLRWRDSYNEQFF. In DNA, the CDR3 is TGTGCCAGCAGCTTACGATGGCGGGACTCCTACAATGAGCAGTTCTTC.

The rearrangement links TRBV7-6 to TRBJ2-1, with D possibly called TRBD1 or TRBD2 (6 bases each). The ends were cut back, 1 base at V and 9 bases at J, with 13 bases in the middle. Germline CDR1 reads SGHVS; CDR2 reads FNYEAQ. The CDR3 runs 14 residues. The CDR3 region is CASSLGGAAGEQFF. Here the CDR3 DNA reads TGTGCCAGCAGCTTAGGGGGGGCGGCCGGTGAGCAGTTCTTC.